This TCR beta chain emerged from a study of blood T cell repertoires in COVID-19. The table came from immunoSEQ multiplex PCR; TCRdb's copy has only in-frame clones and leaves some out. Among about 180,000 clones listed, approximately 85% were seen once. V lost 3 bases and J lost 0, with 6 bases in between. Per germline, CDR1 SGDLS and CDR2 YYNGEE. This CDR3 comprises 13 residues. This clonotype was obtained from a middle-aged man who had recovered from COVID-19. Material for sequencing was PBMCs or T cells enriched from blood (not recorded which). The chain uses TRBV9 and TRBJ1-1; D remains unclear. The CDR3 loop is CASSGGVNTEAFF. The CDR3 DNA reads as TGTGCCAGCAGCGGAGGAGTGAACACTGAAGCTTTCTTT. Combining the CDR3 with reference TRBV9 and TRBJ1-1 gives the whole variable domain DSGVTQTPKHLITATGQRVTLRCSPRSGDLSVYWYQQSLDQGLQFLIQYYNGEERAKGNILERFSAQQFPDLHSELNLSSLELGDSALYFCASSGGVNTEAFFGQGTRLTVV.